The T cell receptor (beta chain) described here comes from a study of regulatory T cells in long-lasting Graves disease. Study in general: Patients with new Graves' disease had used antithyroid drugs below 3 months. General observations from the study: Accuracy might have suffered from few samples. Under persistent disease, TRBV28, TRBJ1-2 and TRBJ2-5 were used preferentially.

This clonotype came up a few times. Its cognate antigen is unknown. With iRepertoire HTBI primers and Arm-PCR of CDR3 regions, TCR beta libraries were built. One entry per CDR3 protein, called by TCRdb with MiXCR from the multiplex PCR reads. Among some 230,000 distinct CDR3 sequences listed, approximately 20% were seen once. Between the trimmed V and J ends, which lost 0 bases and 6 bases, there was a span of 12 bases. Per germline, CDR1 LGHDT and CDR2 YNNKEL (reference sequence). This CDR3 region has 15 residues. Stated time point: newly diagnosed GD, antithyroid drugs for less than 3 months. PBMC RNA was the source of the TCR library.

The sequenced sample was peripheral blood mononuclear cells (PBMCs), obtained at new diagnosis, from a patient treated with antithyroid drugs. The origin of this receptor is a female donor with Graves disease. The chain employs TRBV3-1 and TRBJ1-5; D not certain. CDR3 region: CASSQDMPGGQPQHF. Here the CDR3 DNA reads TGTGCCAGCAGCCAAGATATGCCGGGAGGTCAGCCCCAGCATTTT.